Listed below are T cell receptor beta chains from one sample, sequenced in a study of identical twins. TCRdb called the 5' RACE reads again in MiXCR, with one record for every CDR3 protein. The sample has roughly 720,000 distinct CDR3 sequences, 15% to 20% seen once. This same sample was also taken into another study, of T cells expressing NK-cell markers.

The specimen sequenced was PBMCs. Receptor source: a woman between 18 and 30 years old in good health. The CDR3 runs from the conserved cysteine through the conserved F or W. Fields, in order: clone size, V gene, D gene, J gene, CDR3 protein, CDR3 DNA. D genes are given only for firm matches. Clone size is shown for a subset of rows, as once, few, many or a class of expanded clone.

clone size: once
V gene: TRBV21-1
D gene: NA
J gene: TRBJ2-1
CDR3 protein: CASSRAHGEQFF
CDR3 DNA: TGTGCCAGCAGCCGGGCACACGGTGAGCAGTTCTTC

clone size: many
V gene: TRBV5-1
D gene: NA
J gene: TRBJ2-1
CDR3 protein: CASSLGLEQFF
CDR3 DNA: TGCGCCAGCAGCTTGGGACTAGAGCAGTTCTTC

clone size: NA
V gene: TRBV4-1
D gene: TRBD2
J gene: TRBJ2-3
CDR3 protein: CASSQVAGGPVDTQYF
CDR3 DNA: TGCGCCAGCAGCCAAGTGGCGGGGGGGCCTGTAGATACGCAGTATTTT

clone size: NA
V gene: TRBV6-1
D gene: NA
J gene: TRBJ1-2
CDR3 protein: CASAGGPWDGYTF
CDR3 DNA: TGTGCCAGCGCCGGAGGGCCTTGGGATGGCTACACCTTC

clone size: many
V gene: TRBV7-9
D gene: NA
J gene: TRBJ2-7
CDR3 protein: CASSLASNEQYF
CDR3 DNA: TGTGCCAGCAGCTTAGCCTCCAACGAGCAGTACTTC

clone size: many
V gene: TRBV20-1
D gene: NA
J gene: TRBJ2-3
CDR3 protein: CSAIRGGGVFTDTQYF
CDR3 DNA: TGCAGTGCTATCCGAGGAGGGGGGGTCTTCACAGATACGCAGTATTTT

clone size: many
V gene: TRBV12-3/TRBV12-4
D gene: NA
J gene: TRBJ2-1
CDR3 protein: CPGAPEQFF
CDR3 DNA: TGCCCCGGGGCCCCAGAGCAGTTCTTC

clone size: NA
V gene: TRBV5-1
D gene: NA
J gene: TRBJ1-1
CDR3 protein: CASSADRTEAFF
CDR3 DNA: TGCGCCAGCAGCGCGGACAGAACTGAAGCTTTCTTT

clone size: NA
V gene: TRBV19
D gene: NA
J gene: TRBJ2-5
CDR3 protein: CASSMGWTQETQYF
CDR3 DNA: TGTGCCAGTAGTATGGGTTGGACACAAGAGACCCAGTACTTC

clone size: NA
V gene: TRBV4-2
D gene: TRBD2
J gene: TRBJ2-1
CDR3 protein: CASSQEGGGAVNEQFF
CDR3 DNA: TGTGCCAGCAGCCAAGAAGGCGGGGGGGCTGTTAATGAGCAGTTCTTC

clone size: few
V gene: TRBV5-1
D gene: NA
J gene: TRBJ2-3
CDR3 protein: CASSRGVVTVTDTQYF
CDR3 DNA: TGCGCCAGCAGCCGCGGGGTGGTGACAGTCACAGATACGCAGTATTTT

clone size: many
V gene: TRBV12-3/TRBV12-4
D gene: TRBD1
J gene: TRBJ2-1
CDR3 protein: CASSFPALGTGGRNEQFF
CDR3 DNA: TGTGCCAGCAGTTTTCCCGCCCTCGGGACAGGGGGGCGCAATGAGCAGTTCTTC

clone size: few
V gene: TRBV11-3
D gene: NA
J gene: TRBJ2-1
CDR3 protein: CASSLAVPYNEQFF
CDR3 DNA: TGTGCCAGCAGCTTAGCGGTCCCCTACAATGAGCAGTTCTTC

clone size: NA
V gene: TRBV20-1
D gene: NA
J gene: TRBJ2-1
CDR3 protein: CSAKGGSEQFF
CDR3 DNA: TGCAGTGCTAAAGGCGGGTCTGAGCAGTTCTTC

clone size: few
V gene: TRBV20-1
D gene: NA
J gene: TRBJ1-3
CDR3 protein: CSARTIAGNTIYF
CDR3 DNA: TGCAGTGCTCGGACAATTGCTGGAAACACCATATATTTT

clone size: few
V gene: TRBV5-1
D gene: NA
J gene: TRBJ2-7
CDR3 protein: CASSGTTGAEQYF
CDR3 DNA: TGCGCCAGCAGCGGTACCACAGGAGCCGAGCAGTACTTC

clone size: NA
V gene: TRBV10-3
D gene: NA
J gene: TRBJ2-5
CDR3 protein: CAISPNTGETQYF
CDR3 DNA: TGTGCCATCAGTCCAAACACGGGGGAGACCCAGTACTTC

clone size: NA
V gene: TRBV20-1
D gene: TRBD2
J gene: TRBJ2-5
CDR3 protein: CSAVVAGPQETQYF
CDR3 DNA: TGCAGTGCCGTGGTAGCGGGGCCCCAAGAGACCCAGTACTTC

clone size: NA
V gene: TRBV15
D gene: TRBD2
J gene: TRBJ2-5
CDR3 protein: CATSSGRAAEETQYF
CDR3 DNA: TGTGCCACCAGCAGCGGGAGGGCCGCGGAAGAGACCCAGTACTTC

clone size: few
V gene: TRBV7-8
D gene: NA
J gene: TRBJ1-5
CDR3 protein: CASSPRQGPSQPQHF
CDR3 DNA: TGTGCCAGCAGCCCTCGTCAGGGTCCGAGTCAGCCCCAGCATTTT